This T cell receptor beta chain was captured by sequencing in a study of control samples from healthy donors and cancer patients. Germline loops: CDR1 LNHDA, CDR2 SQIVND (reference sequence). The ends lost 5 bases at V and 7 bases at J; junction bases unmatched: 3. The CDR3 is 13 amino acids. Repertoires were generated with immunoSEQ multiplex PCR, while TCRdb's copy carries only in-frame clones and drops some. The sample records under 300,000 clones, around 79% being singletons. The receptor comes from a woman aged 55-75 years with lung cancer. The sequencing input was PBMCs. The chain links TRBV19 to TRBJ1-5; the match to TRBD1 covers 9 bases. Here the CDR3 reads CASSGTGKQPQHF. CDR3 bases: TGTGCCAGTAGTGGGACAGGGAAGCAGCCCCAGCATTTT.